The rows below give T cell receptor beta chains drawn from one sample of a study of blood T cells in healthy people across ages. Each CDR3 protein gets one entry after TCRdb re-called the 5' RACE reads with MiXCR. Here the sample spans 800,000 to 1,300,000 distinct CDR3 sequences, around 27% being singletons. Separately, the same data were catalogued under a study of T cells of mothers and their children.

Input material: blood. The receptors were sampled from a girl aged 2 to 10 in good health. Each CDR3 is given with its conserved first and last residue. D genes are given only for firm matches. Some rows mark clone size as missing; the rest say once, few, many or name a class of expanded clone.

D gene	clone size	V gene	J gene	CDR3 protein	CDR3 DNA
.	few	TRBV7-9	TRBJ1-1	CASSLVTLNTEAFF	TGTGCCAGCAGCTTAGTCACTTTGAACACTGAAGCTTTCTTT
.	.	TRBV13	TRBJ1-1	CASRRGQSNTEAFF	TGTGCCAGCCGCCGAGGACAGTCGAACACTGAAGCTTTCTTT
.	.	TRBV7-9	TRBJ2-7	CASSGVGGTYEQYF	TGTGCCAGCAGTGGGGTGGGGGGAACCTACGAGCAGTACTTC
TRBD1	few	TRBV29-1	TRBJ2-2	CSGRTGLNTGELFF	TGCAGCGGGAGGACAGGCTTGAACACCGGGGAGCTGTTTTTT
.	.	TRBV19	TRBJ2-4	CASSIDHATLAKNIQYF	TGTGCCAGTAGTATAGATCACGCCACACTAGCCAAAAACATTCAGTACTTC
TRBD1	few	TRBV27	TRBJ1-1	CASSLMGQENTEAFF	TGTGCCAGCAGTTTAATGGGACAGGAGAACACTGAAGCTTTCTTT
.	.	TRBV7-2	TRBJ2-5	CASSLGASPYQETQYF	TGTGCCAGCAGCTTAGGAGCTAGCCCTTACCAAGAGACCCAGTACTTC
.	.	TRBV7-9	TRBJ1-2	CASSLGTITEGHGYTF	TGTGCCAGCAGCTTAGGGACAATTACCGAGGGGCATGGCTACACCTTC
.	few	TRBV9	TRBJ2-3	CASSLGFGTDTQYF	TGTGCCAGCAGCCTGGGGTTTGGCACAGATACGCAGTATTTT
.	.	TRBV6-4	TRBJ2-5	CASSDSGAVETQYF	TGTGCCAGCAGTGACTCTGGCGCCGTGGAGACCCAGTACTTC
.	.	TRBV25-1	TRBJ1-2	CASSELAGYTF	TGTGCCAGCAGTGAATTAGCGGGATACACCTTC
.	.	TRBV29-1	TRBJ1-1	CSVEGSPSNTEAFF	TGCAGCGTTGAGGGGTCGCCGTCGAACACTGAAGCTTTCTTT
TRBD1	.	TRBV20-1	TRBJ1-1	CSAGEPGTEDEAFF	TGCAGTGCGGGGGAGCCCGGGACAGAAGATGAAGCTTTCTTT
TRBD2	few	TRBV20-1	TRBJ2-1	CSENSLAGGHEQFF	TGCAGTGAAAACTCACTAGCGGGGGGGCATGAGCAGTTCTTC
.	.	TRBV19	TRBJ2-2	CASSIRGGGELFF	TGTGCCAGTAGTATACGGGGAGGCGGGGAGCTGTTTTTT
.	few	TRBV7-8	TRBJ2-7	CASSLSATKYEQYF	TGTGCCAGCAGCTTATCGGCTACTAAATACGAGCAGTACTTC
TRBD2	.	TRBV7-2	TRBJ2-5	CASSLEGGGRLYF	TGTGCCAGCAGCTTAGAAGGTGGCGGGAGGTTGTACTTC
.	.	TRBV6-2/TRBV6-3	TRBJ2-1	CASSPEARDEQFF	TGTGCCAGCAGTCCGGAAGCAAGAGATGAGCAGTTCTTC
TRBD2	.	TRBV12-3/TRBV12-4	TRBJ2-7	CASSRLLAGALYEQYF	TGTGCCAGCAGCAGACTACTAGCGGGCGCCCTATACGAGCAGTACTTC
TRBD1	.	TRBV11-2	TRBJ2-3	CASSRPFEGAGNTDTQYF	TGTGCCAGCAGCCGCCCCTTTGAGGGGGCCGGGAACACAGATACGCAGTATTTT
.	few	TRBV6-2/TRBV6-3	TRBJ2-5	CASSFTILQETQYF	TGTGCCAGCAGTTTTACAATCTTACAAGAGACCCAGTACTTC
TRBD1	.	TRBV29-1	TRBJ2-7	CSADGVIGTGIYEQYF	TGCAGCGCCGATGGGGTAATCGGGACAGGAATTTACGAGCAGTACTTC
.	.	TRBV2	TRBJ1-6	CASKPRLDPGDSPLHF	TGTGCCAGCAAGCCCCGACTGGACCCAGGGGATTCACCCCTCCACTTT
TRBD1	.	TRBV7-9	TRBJ2-7	CASRRQGAIPYEQYF	TGTGCCAGCAGAAGACAGGGGGCGATCCCCTACGAGCAGTACTTC
.	.	TRBV20-1	TRBJ1-5	CSAQRRGAGHQPQHF	TGCAGTGCCCAAAGAAGGGGGGCAGGGCATCAGCCCCAGCATTTT
TRBD2	.	TRBV7-7	TRBJ2-1	CASSSTSGNEQFF	TGTGCTAGCAGCTCGACTAGCGGAAATGAGCAGTTCTTC
.	.	TRBV5-6	TRBJ2-5	CASQVRVALAEYQETQYF	TGTGCCTCCCAAGTTCGAGTGGCGCTAGCCGAGTACCAAGAGACCCAGTACTTC
.	once	TRBV14	TRBJ2-5	CASSQELDGKTQYF	TGTGCCAGCAGCCAAGAGTTGGACGGAAAGACCCAGTACTTC
.	few	TRBV4-3	TRBJ2-6	CASSQEFGQAGSGANVLTF	TGCGCCAGCAGCCAAGAATTTGGGCAGGCGGGTTCTGGGGCCAACGTCCTGACTTTC
.	few	TRBV20-1	TRBJ1-1	CSASQGTSTTTTEAFF	TGCAGTGCAAGCCAGGGCACCTCAACCACTACTACTGAAGCTTTCTTT
TRBD2	few	TRBV4-3	TRBJ2-5	CASSQVGEGLGFQETQYF	TGCGCCAGCAGCCAAGTGGGGGAGGGACTGGGATTCCAAGAGACCCAGTACTTC
.	few	TRBV6-5	TRBJ1-3	CASSSSRKYSSGNTMYF	TGTGCCAGCAGTTCGAGCCGAAAATACAGCTCTGGAAACACCATGTATTTT
TRBD2	.	TRBV7-2	TRBJ2-7	CASSLKAGGVEQYF	TGTGCCAGCAGCTTAAAAGCGGGAGGTGTTGAGCAGTACTTC
TRBD1	.	TRBV5-1	TRBJ1-1	CASSWTGHTEAFF	TGCGCCAGCAGCTGGACAGGTCACACTGAAGCTTTCTTT
.	few	TRBV27	TRBJ2-1	CASSFGGSGPFEFF	TGTGCCAGCAGTTTTGGCGGAAGCGGGCCCTTCGAGTTCTTC
.	.	TRBV13	TRBJ2-5	CASSGAQKEETQYF	TGTGCCAGCTCGGGGGCTCAGAAGGAAGAGACCCAGTACTTC
.	.	TRBV7-2	TRBJ2-5	CASSHLNREETQYF	TGTGCCAGCAGTCACCTTAACCGGGAAGAGACCCAGTACTTC
TRBD1	few	TRBV20-1	TRBJ2-1	CSARDRDEQFF	TGCAGTGCTAGGGACAGGGATGAGCAGTTCTTC
.	.	TRBV5-1	TRBJ2-3	CASSFRQAPDTQYF	TGCGCCAGCAGCTTCCGACAGGCCCCAGATACGCAGTATTTT
.	.	TRBV7-2	TRBJ2-1	CASSVGGRQFF	TGTGCCAGCTCGGTGGGGGGACGACAGTTCTTC
TRBD2	few	TRBV7-3	TRBJ2-2	CASSVGLAANTGELFF	TGTGCCAGCAGCGTGGGACTAGCGGCGAACACCGGGGAGCTGTTTTTT
.	.	TRBV2	TRBJ1-4	CVSGGGAHEKLFF	TGTGTCAGCGGAGGGGGGGCGCACGAAAAACTGTTTTTT
TRBD2	few	TRBV20-1	TRBJ2-1	CSARGASGAYNEQFF	TGCAGTGCTAGAGGGGCTAGCGGGGCCTACAATGAGCAGTTCTTC
.	.	TRBV2	TRBJ1-2	CASTEANYGYTF	TGTGCCAGCACAGAGGCCAACTATGGCTACACCTTC
TRBD2	many	TRBV7-2	TRBJ2-7	CASRRGGSYEQYF	TGTGCCAGCAGGCGGGGGGGCTCCTACGAGCAGTACTTC
.	.	TRBV27	TRBJ1-1	CASSQRGTPEAFF	TGTGCCAGCAGCCAGCGGGGGACCCCTGAAGCTTTCTTT
TRBD1	few	TRBV12-3/TRBV12-4	TRBJ1-6	CASSSRRGQDSPLHF	TGTGCCAGCAGTTCCCGCAGGGGGCAAGATTCACCCCTCCACTTT
.	few	TRBV20-1	TRBJ1-2	CSARTGNYGYTF	TGCAGTGCTAGAACAGGAAACTATGGCTACACCTTC
.	few	TRBV5-8	TRBJ2-4	CASSLGQARGTRIQYF	TGTGCCAGCAGCCTCGGGCAGGCCAGGGGCACTAGGATTCAGTACTTC
TRBD1	.	TRBV29-1	TRBJ1-2	CSVESWTGLNGYTF	TGCAGCGTTGAATCCTGGACAGGGCTGAATGGCTACACCTTC
.	few	TRBV10-3	TRBJ2-7	CAISSTRGSSYEQYF	TGTGCCATCAGTTCAACCAGGGGTAGCTCCTACGAGCAGTACTTC
.	.	TRBV9	TRBJ2-5	CASSVEGEETQYF	TGTGCCAGCAGCGTAGAGGGGGAAGAGACCCAGTACTTC
.	few	TRBV11-1	TRBJ2-3	CASSLMSRTDTQYF	TGTGCCAGCAGCTTAATGTCTAGGACAGATACGCAGTATTTT
.	.	TRBV7-8	TRBJ2-5	CASSPQEVQETQYF	TGTGCCAGCAGCCCCCAAGAGGTCCAGGAGACCCAGTACTTC